Listed below are T cell receptor beta chains from one sample, sequenced in a study of blood T cell repertoires in COVID-19. The protocol was immunoSEQ multiplex PCR, while the TCRdb copy is restricted to in-frame clones and leaves out a portion. The table has approximately 140,000 clones, about 83% seen once. Source material: peripheral blood. The receptors come from a middle-aged man with active or convalescent COVID-19. The CDR3 runs from the conserved cysteine through the conserved F or W. The order of the fields is D gene, clone size, V gene, J gene, CDR3 protein, CDR3 DNA. D genes are given only for firm matches. The listing skips clone size in some rows; elsewhere it reads once, few, many or a size class.

TRBD1,NA,TRBV4-3,TRBJ1-5,CASSQMTGNNQPQHF,TGCGCCAGCAGCCAAATGACAGGGAACAATCAGCCCCAGCATTTT
NA,NA,TRBV5-1,TRBJ1-3,CASSLGAVGNTIYF,TGCGCCAGCAGCTTGGGAGCGGTTGGAAACACCATATATTTT
NA,NA,TRBV4-2,TRBJ1-2,CASSQLQGIDGYTF,TGTGCCAGCAGCCAATTACAGGGTATTGATGGCTACACCTTC
TRBD2,NA,TRBV27,TRBJ2-5,CASSTIWTSGAYHQETQYF,TGTGCCAGCAGTACGATCTGGACTAGCGGGGCCTACCACCAAGAGACCCAGTACTTC
NA,NA,TRBV28,TRBJ1-1,CASRKQKAFF,TGTGCCAGCAGAAAACAAAAAGCTTTCTTT
NA,NA,TRBV7-2,TRBJ2-5,CASSSQGPYETQYF,TGTGCCAGCAGCTCCCAGGGTCCGTATGAGACCCAGTACTTC
TRBD2,NA,TRBV9,TRBJ2-7,CASSPALAGGRYEQYF,TGTGCCAGCAGCCCCGCCCTAGCGGGGGGTCGGTACGAGCAGTACTTC
TRBD2,NA,TRBV7-9,TRBJ2-1,CASSPWTSGGTYNEQFF,TGTGCCAGCAGCCCCTGGACTAGCGGGGGTACGTACAATGAGCAGTTCTTC
NA,NA,TRBV7-2,TRBJ2-3,CASSTYSTDTQYF,TGTGCCAGCAGTACTTACAGCACAGATACGCAGTATTTT
TRBD1,NA,TRBV6-5,TRBJ1-1,CASKGGRGTEAFF,TGTGCCAGCAAAGGGGGCAGGGGGACTGAAGCTTTCTTT
NA,NA,TRBV7-2,TRBJ1-4,CASRLSGGGNEKLFF,TGTGCCAGCAGATTGTCCGGGGGGGGAAATGAAAAACTGTTTTTT
NA,once,TRBV7-2,TRBJ1-3,CASSLVRDANTIYF,TGTGCCAGCAGCTTAGTTCGGGATGCCAACACCATATATTTT
NA,NA,TRBV20-1,TRBJ2-5,CSARSPGTQYF,TGCAGTGCTAGATCGCCCGGGACCCAGTACTTC
NA,NA,TRBV30,TRBJ2-5,CAWKTPGATGTQYF,TGTGCCTGGAAAACCCCGGGAGCTACCGGGACCCAGTACTTC
TRBD2,NA,TRBV7-2,TRBJ2-7,CASSLGTSGGAPYEQYF,TGTGCCAGCAGCTTAGGGACTAGCGGGGGGGCTCCCTACGAGCAGTACTTC
TRBD1,NA,TRBV4-2,TRBJ1-2,CASSRDRGPLYGYTF,TGTGCCAGCAGCCGAGACAGGGGTCCCCTCTATGGCTACACCTTC
NA,NA,TRBV5-1,TRBJ2-7,CASSSTGPSYEQYF,TGCGCCAGCAGCTCAACAGGGCCCTCCTACGAGCAGTACTTC
TRBD1,once,TRBV5-6,TRBJ2-2,CASSLQGDTGELFF,TGTGCCAGCAGCTTACAGGGGGACACCGGGGAGCTGTTTTTT
NA,once,TRBV3-1/TRBV3-2,TRBJ1-1,CASSQGGREAFF,TGTGCCAGCAGCCAAGGAGGCAGAGAAGCTTTCTTT
TRBD1,NA,TRBV25-1,TRBJ1-2,CASSEYEGQFMGYTF,TGTGCCAGCAGTGAATATGAGGGACAGTTTATGGGCTACACCTTC
TRBD2,NA,TRBV5-6,TRBJ2-3,CASSWGPSGGTDTQYF,TGTGCCAGCAGTTGGGGCCCTAGCGGGGGAACAGATACGCAGTATTTT
NA,NA,TRBV7-2,TRBJ1-2,CASSLIEGVSSYTF,TGTGCCAGCAGCTTAATTGAGGGGGTCTCAAGCTACACCTTC